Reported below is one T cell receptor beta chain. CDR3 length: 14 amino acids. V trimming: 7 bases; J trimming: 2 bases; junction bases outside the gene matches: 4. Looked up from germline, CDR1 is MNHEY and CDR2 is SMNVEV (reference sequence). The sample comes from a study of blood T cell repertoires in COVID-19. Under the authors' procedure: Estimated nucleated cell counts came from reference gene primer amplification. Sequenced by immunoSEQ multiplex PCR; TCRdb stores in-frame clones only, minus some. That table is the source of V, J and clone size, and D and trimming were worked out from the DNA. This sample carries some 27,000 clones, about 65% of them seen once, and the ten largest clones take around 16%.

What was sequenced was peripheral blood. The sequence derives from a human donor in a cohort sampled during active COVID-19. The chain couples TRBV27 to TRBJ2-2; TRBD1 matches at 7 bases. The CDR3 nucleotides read TGTGCCAGCATCCGGGACAGTAACACCGGGGAGCTGTTTTTT. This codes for CASIRDSNTGELFF.